The 2 T cell receptor beta chains presented below share a single source sample, sequenced in a study of blood T cell repertoires in COVID-19. The protocol was immunoSEQ multiplex PCR, while the TCRdb copy is restricted to in-frame clones and leaves out a portion. This sample carries 95,000 to 110,000 clones, approximately 89% of them seen once, and the ten largest clones take roughly 15%. Sequencing was carried out using peripheral blood. Source of these receptors: an elderly woman in a cohort sampled during active COVID-19.

This chain links TRBV24-1 with TRBJ2-5; D perhaps matches TRBD2 (5 bases). Germline CDR1 KGHDR, CDR2 SFDVKD. The CDR3 consists of 16 residues. V was cut by 2 bases and J by 3 bases, with 15 bases left in between. The DNA for the CDR3 is TGTGCCACCAGTGATTCGGGCCGGGGTGTAGAAGAGACCCAGTACTTC. Translating it yields CATSDSGRGVEETQYF.

Here the CDR3 reads CASSLDNPSGAGANVLTF. The CDR3 DNA follows: TGCGCCAGCAGCCTGGACAATCCCTCCGGAGCTGGGGCCAACGTCCTGACTTTC. The rearrangement joins TRBV5-1 to TRBJ2-6; maybe TRBD1 (5 bases). Germline CDR1 and CDR2: SGHRS and YFSETQ. V lost 4 bases, J lost 2 bases, and 19 bases lay in between. The CDR3 has 18 residues.